This paragraph covers one T cell receptor (beta chain) sequence. The same CDR3 arises from other DNA sequences in this sample as well. The entry originates in a study of Ad26.COV2.S vaccination and SARS-CoV-2 variants. Whole-study context: Intramuscular Ad26.COV2.S at 5x10^10 or 1x10^11 viral particles.

The treatment was: around 19 received Ad26.COV2.S at low or high dose, single or two shots; about 5 received placebo; per-sample allocation not given. Repertoires come from day 63 after the first vaccine or placebo injection. The method was immunoSEQ multiplex PCR; TCRdb's version includes in-frame clones alone and lacks a portion of them. The table includes about 680,000 clones, 70% to 90% detected once. Germline CDR1 and CDR2: SGHTA and FQGNSA. The CDR3 is made up of 13 amino acids. V lost 2 bases to trimming and J lost 2 bases, with 6 bases between them. This sequence originates from a person aged 18-60 years who received the Ad26.COV2.S COVID-19 vaccine or a placebo. The rearrangement links TRBV7-2 to TRBJ2-5; unclear D gene. Sequencing was performed on peripheral blood, taken in a trial of Ad26.COV2.S vaccine versus placebo. This CDR3 is CASSLNRQETQYF. The CDR3 DNA reads TGTGCCAGCAGCTTAAACAGACAAGAGACCCAGTACTTC.